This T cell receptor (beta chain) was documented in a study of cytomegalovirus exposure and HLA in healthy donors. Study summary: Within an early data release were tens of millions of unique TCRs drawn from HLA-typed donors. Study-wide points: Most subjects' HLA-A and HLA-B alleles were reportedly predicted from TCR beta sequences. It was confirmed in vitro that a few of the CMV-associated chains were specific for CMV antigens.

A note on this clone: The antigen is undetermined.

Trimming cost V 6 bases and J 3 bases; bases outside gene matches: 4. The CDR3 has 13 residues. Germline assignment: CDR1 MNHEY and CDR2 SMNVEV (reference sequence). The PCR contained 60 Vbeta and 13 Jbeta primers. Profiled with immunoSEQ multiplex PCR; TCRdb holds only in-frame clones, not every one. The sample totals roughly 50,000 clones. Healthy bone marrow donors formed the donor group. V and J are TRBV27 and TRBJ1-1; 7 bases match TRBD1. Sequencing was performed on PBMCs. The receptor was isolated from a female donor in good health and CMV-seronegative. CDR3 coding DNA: TGTGCCAGCAGGTTGACAGGGCACACTGAAGCTTTCTTT. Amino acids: CASRLTGHTEAFF.